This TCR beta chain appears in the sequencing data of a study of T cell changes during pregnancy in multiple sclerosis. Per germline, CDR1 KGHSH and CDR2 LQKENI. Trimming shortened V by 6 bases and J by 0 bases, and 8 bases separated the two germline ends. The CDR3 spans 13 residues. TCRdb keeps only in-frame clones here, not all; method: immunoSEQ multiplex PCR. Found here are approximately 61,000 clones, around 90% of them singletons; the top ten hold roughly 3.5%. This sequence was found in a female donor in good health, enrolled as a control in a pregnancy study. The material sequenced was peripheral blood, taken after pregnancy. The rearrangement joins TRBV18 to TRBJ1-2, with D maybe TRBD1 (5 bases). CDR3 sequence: CASSGGTNYGYTF. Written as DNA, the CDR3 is TGTGCCAGCTCCGGGGGGACTAACTATGGCTACACCTTC.